These 15 T cell receptor beta chains share one sample of origin, sequenced in a study of human T cells and chemical hapten exposure. Time point denoted: pre-sensitization, week 0. Treatment here: therapeutic diphenylcyclopropenone sensitization with weekly scalp DPC. In TCRdb, the RACE reads were re-called with MiXCR into one record per CDR3 protein. The profile shows fewer than 200,000 distinct CDR3 sequences, nearly 30% of them singletons. The sample was whole blood, taken in connection with sensitization to the hapten diphenylcyclopropenone (DPC). These receptors were taken from a woman aged 25 to 45 with alopecia areata. Some clones in this sample may be carry-over from other donors' samples.

The chain has TRBV4-1 and TRBJ2-7; no clear D. The CDR3 runs 13 residues. V shed 0 bases and J shed 6 bases, with 9 bases lying between them. Germline V gene data show CDR1 as MGHRA and CDR2 as YSYEKL. CDR3 protein: CASSQDQVGEQYF. The CDR3 nucleotides read TGCGCCAGCAGCCAAGATCAAGTCGGCGAGCAGTACTTC.

The V call is TRBV11-1, the J call TRBJ2-1, with a weak D call TRBD2 (5 bases). V was pared by 1 base and J by 9 bases, with 10 bases between. From germline, CDR1 is SGHAT and CDR2 FQDESV (reference sequence). This CDR3 has 13 amino acids. Here the CDR3 reads CASSLDPSSEQFF. CDR3 in DNA: TGTGCCAGCAGCTTAGATCCTAGCAGTGAGCAGTTCTTC.

The chain carries TRBV5-1 and TRBJ2-5; D gene ambiguous. Trimming removed 0 bases from V and 2 bases from J, with 17 bases in between. This CDR3 comprises 17 residues. CDR1 SGHRS and CDR2 YFSETQ come from the germline V gene. CDR3 in DNA: TGCGCCAGCAGCTTGGCAAGTCTTCCCCGGCGGCAAGAGACCCAGTACTTC. The encoded protein is CASSLASLPRRQETQYF.

This clonotype was picked up a small number of times. V is TRBV12-3 or TRBV12-4 and J is TRBJ1-5; 9 positions agree with TRBD1. This CDR3 spans 14 amino acids. V lost 8 bases and J lost 15; bases outside the gene matches: 17. This CDR3 is CASQVRGQGYVLHF. CDR3 sequence (DNA): TGTGCCAGCCAGGTCCGGGGACAGGGCTATGTTTTGCATTTT.

This clonotype has more than one count but fewer than ten. V usage is TRBV20-1 and J usage is TRBJ2-1, with D uncertain. Trimming stripped 3 bases from V and 0 bases from J, with 3 bases between. The CDR3 sequence is 12 residues long. Germline V gene sequence: CDR1 DFQATT, CDR2 SNEGSKA (reference sequence). CDR3 bases: TGCAGTGCTAGCCGCTCCTACAATGAGCAGTTCTTC. This sequence encodes CSASRSYNEQFF.

This clonotype has more than one count but fewer than ten. The chain carries TRBV12-3 or TRBV12-4 and TRBJ1-1; D ambiguous. Trimming removed 6 bases from V and 4 bases from J, with 9 bases in between. The CDR3 is made up of 12 amino acids. In DNA form, the CDR3 reads TGTGCCAGCAGCAGACCCCCCACTGAAGCTTTCTTT. It codes for CASSRPPTEAFF.

This chain links TRBV13 with TRBJ2-7, with 8 bases that match TRBD1. Trimming at V came to 3 bases and at J to 3 bases, leaving 4 bases not matched to a gene. The CDR3 consists of 14 residues. The germline CDR1 and CDR2 sequences are PRHDT and FYEKMQ (reference sequence). The CDR3 sequence is CASSFRDRFYEQYF. Written as DNA, the CDR3 is TGTGCCAGCAGCTTCCGGGACAGGTTCTACGAGCAGTACTTC.

The chain is built from TRBV29-1 and TRBJ2-5; D possibly matches TRBD1 or TRBD2 (5 bases each). Trimming took 3 bases from V and 2 from J, leaving 16 bases between them. There are 15 residues in the CDR3. In germline, CDR1 is SQVTM, CDR2 ANQGSEA. The CDR3, as DNA: TGCAGCGTTGAGGCCGGGACGGACGTACAAGAGACCCAGTACTTC. Translated: CSVEAGTDVQETQYF.

The sample holds a few counts of this clonotype. The V call is TRBV7-8, the J call TRBJ1-5; no clear D. The length of the CDR3 is 16 residues. Between the trimmed V and J ends, which lost 3 bases and 3 bases, there was a span of 15 bases. CDR1 SGHVS and CDR2 FQNEAQ come from the germline V gene. In DNA form, the CDR3 reads TGTGCCAGCAGCTTTTCGTCGCCAGGTGACAATCAGCCCCAGCATTTT. Its translation: CASSFSSPGDNQPQHF.

This clonotype has a handful of counts. The J gene is TRBJ1-3, the V gene TRBV7-6; D may be TRBD1 (6 bases). The CDR3 has 16 residues. V was shortened by 0 bases and J by 1 base, with 10 bases between the two germline ends. In germline, CDR1 is SGHVS, CDR2 FNYEAQ. CDR3 sequence: CASSLAAGDSGNTIYF. CDR3 sequence (DNA): TGTGCCAGCAGCTTAGCCGCAGGGGATTCTGGAAACACCATATATTTT.

This clonotype was recorded a few times. The chain recombines TRBV28 with TRBJ1-4; a possible D gene is TRBD1 (5 bases). Per germline, CDR1 MDHEN and CDR2 SYDVKM. V was cut by 1 base and J by 8 bases, with 14 bases left in between. This CDR3 region has 15 residues. The CDR3 reads CASSLSGAGREKLFF. CDR3 bases: TGTGCCAGCAGTTTATCCGGCGCGGGGCGGGAAAAACTGTTTTTT.

The chain recombines TRBV7-2 with TRBJ2-5; no reliable D call. The CDR3 extends over 13 amino acids. Trimming removed 5 bases at V and 2 bases at J, with 9 bases between. The germline V gene has CDR1 SGHTA and CDR2 FQGNSA. In DNA, the CDR3 is TGTGCCAGCAGCGGAGTGGTTCAAGAGACCCAGTACTTC. Translated, it gives CASSGVVQETQYF.

This clonotype was recorded a few times. V gene TRBV10-3 combines with J gene TRBJ1-6; 8 bases align to TRBD1. The germline gives CDR1 ENHRY, CDR2 SYGVKD. V lost 6 bases to trimming and J lost 7 bases; unmatched junction nucleotides: 5. The CDR3 loop spans 14 amino acids. CDR3 in DNA: TGTGCCATCAGACCACAGGGGGGCAATTCACCCCTCCACTTT. Translating gives CAIRPQGGNSPLHF.

The chain joins TRBV15 to TRBJ1-5; TRBD1 is a possible D gene (6 bases). The CDR3 runs to 18 residues. V was trimmed by 2 bases and J by 5 bases, leaving 22 bases between them. Looked up from germline, CDR1 is LNHNV and CDR2 is YYDKDF (reference sequence). CDR3 in DNA: TGTGCCACCAGCAGATCTAGAACAGGGTCGGATCGTTATCAGCCCCAGCATTTT. Its protein is CATSRSRTGSDRYQPQHF.

V usage is TRBV7-2 and J usage is TRBJ2-1, with 9 bases fitting TRBD1. CDR1 and CDR2 (germline): SGHTA, FQGNSA. The CDR3 contains 15 residues. V gave up 1 base and J gave up 4 bases; unmatched junction bases: 2. The chain's CDR3 is CASSLVGTGYNEQFF. CDR3 DNA: TGTGCCAGCAGCTTAGTAGGGACAGGGTACAATGAGCAGTTCTTC.